The present T cell receptor beta chain was sequenced within a study of early T cells in non-severe SARS-CoV-2 infection. Background on the study: With bulk RNA from unsorted whole blood as input, sequencing yielded unpaired chains.

The protocol attached unique molecular identifiers to individual cDNA molecules. Using its own MiXCR run on the 5' RACE reads, TCRdb lists one record per CDR3 protein. There are 60,000 to 75,000 distinct CDR3 sequences in the sample; 10% to 15% occur only once, and more than 4.5% lies in the top ten. The source material was whole blood. This clonotype originated in an adult who was a healthcare worker with PCR-confirmed SARS-CoV-2 infection or an uninfected control (not recorded which).

The CDR3 sequence is CASSEYFGTSGGSDTQYF. The CDR3 region has the DNA TGTGCCAGCAGTGAATATTTCGGGACTAGCGGGGGATCAGATACGCAGTATTTT. This chain uses TRBV2 with TRBJ2-3; 14 bases are a match to TRBD2. Germline V gene lookup returns CDR1 SNHLY and CDR2 FYNNEI. The CDR3 loop spans 18 amino acids. The trim removed 2 bases at V and 4 bases at J, leaving 8 bases unmatched.